Listed below are T cell receptor beta chains from one sample, sequenced in a study of type 1 regulatory T cells. What these receptors recognize is not known. Each CDR3 protein is one row after TCRdb ran MiXCR on the reads. This table holds about 24,000 distinct CDR3 sequences, about two thirds found once. Sequenced: cultured T cells, either the whole culture or a sorted T cell fraction (not recorded which). All receptors come from a human donor in good health. CDR3s include the opening cysteine and the closing phenylalanine or tryptophan. Fields, in order: V gene, clone size, J gene, D gene, CDR3 protein, CDR3 DNA. D genes are given only for firm matches. A clone size is listed for some rows: how often the clone was seen (once, few, many), or a class if it is expanded.

TRBV7-9	NA	TRBJ1-1	TRBD1	CASSIRDRGGTEAFF	TGTGCCAGCAGCATACGCGACAGGGGAGGGACTGAAGCTTTCTTC
TRBV5-1	few	TRBJ2-3	TRBD2	CASMKLAGPDTQYF	TGCGCCAGCATGAAACTAGCGGGGCCCGATACGCAGTATTTT
TRBV5-1	NA	TRBJ2-4	NA	CASSLETKNIQYF	TGCGCCAGCAGCCTGGAGACCAAAAACATTCAGTACTTC
TRBV5-1	NA	TRBJ2-2	NA	CASSLGRETGELFF	TGCGCCAGCAGCTTGGGCAGGGAAACCGGGGAGCTGTTTTTT
TRBV7-9	once	TRBJ2-5	NA	CASSFLGGETQYF	TGTGCCAGCAGCTTCCTCGGTGGAGAGACCCAGTACTTC
TRBV7-8	NA	TRBJ1-2	NA	CASSLGTGRGYTF	TGTGCCAGCAGCTTAGGGACGGGGAGAGGCTACACCTTC
TRBV4-3	NA	TRBJ2-2	NA	CASSRRQGGTGELFF	TGCGCCAGCAGCCGACGTCAGGGGGGCACCGGGGAGCTGTTTTTT
TRBV24-1	NA	TRBJ2-7	NA	CATSDSRGGAYEQYF	TGTGCCACCAGTGATTCCCGTGGAGGGGCCTACGAGCAGTACTTC
TRBV20-1	NA	TRBJ2-7	TRBD1	CSASPGTGVYEQYF	TGCAGTGCCTCGCCCGGGACAGGGGTCTACGAGCAGTACTTC
TRBV12-3/TRBV12-4	NA	TRBJ2-3	NA	CASSRDLRDTQYF	TGTGCCAGCAGTAGGGATTTGCGGGATACGCAGTATTTT
TRBV6-1	NA	TRBJ1-4	NA	CASRTGGSGEKLFF	TGTGCCAGCAGGACCGGGGGGAGCGGTGAAAAACTGTTTTTT
TRBV12-3/TRBV12-4	once	TRBJ1-6	NA	CASSEGFETGRYNSPLHF	TGTGCCAGCAGTGAAGGCTTCGAAACAGGGCGGTATAATTCACCCCTCCACTTT
TRBV27	NA	TRBJ2-5	NA	CASRTQYF	TGTGCCAGCAGAACCCAGTACTTC
TRBV6-6	NA	TRBJ1-2	NA	CASYRSAENYGYTF	TGTGCCAGCTACCGGTCAGCGGAAAACTATGGCTACACCTTC
TRBV5-1	NA	TRBJ2-3	TRBD2	CASSLVLAGSTDTQYF	TGCGCCAGCAGCTTGGTCCTAGCGGGTAGCACAGATACGCAGTATTTT
TRBV6-5	NA	TRBJ1-2	NA	CASSSGTSYGYTF	TGTGCCAGCAGTTCCGGGACAAGCTATGGCTACACCTTC
TRBV10-3	NA	TRBJ2-1	NA	CAISERLGLKWGEQFF	TGTGCCATCAGTGAACGTCTGGGACTCAAATGGGGTGAGCAGTTCTTC
TRBV5-1	NA	TRBJ1-2	NA	CASSPGTGYGYTF	TGCGCCAGCAGCCCGGGCACAGGCTATGGCTACACCTTC
TRBV20-1	once	TRBJ2-1	NA	CSARDPRNEQFF	TGCAGTGCTAGAGATCCCAGGAATGAGCAGTTCTTC
TRBV12-3/TRBV12-4	NA	TRBJ2-5	TRBD1	CASRRTGRETQYF	TGTGCCAGCAGAAGGACAGGGAGGGAGACCCAGTACTTC
TRBV6-4	NA	TRBJ2-2	NA	CASSDSSDTGELFF	TGTGCCAGCAGTGACTCTAGCGACACCGGGGAGCTGTTTTTT
TRBV11-2	NA	TRBJ2-1	TRBD1	CASSPRDRAYNEQFF	TGTGCCAGCAGCCCAAGAGACAGGGCCTACAATGAGCAGTTCTTC
TRBV18	NA	TRBJ2-5	NA	CASSPPLRRAETQYF	TGTGCCAGCTCACCTCCCTTGAGAAGGGCAGAGACCCAGTACTTC
TRBV20-1	few	TRBJ2-5	NA	CSGGEGQETQYF	TGCAGTGGGGGCGAGGGCCAAGAGACCCAGTACTTC
TRBV20-1	NA	TRBJ2-7	NA	CSARGTPEGEQYF	TGCAGTGCTAGGGGGACACCCGAGGGCGAGCAGTACTTC
TRBV7-2	NA	TRBJ2-1	NA	CASSQGWASTYNEQFF	TGTGCCAGCAGCCAAGGATGGGCCAGCACCTACAATGAGCAGTTCTTC
TRBV27	NA	TRBJ2-5	TRBD2	CASRTYSGGGETQYF	TGTGCCAGCAGAACCTATAGCGGGGGGGGGGAGACCCAGTACTTC
TRBV7-2	NA	TRBJ2-3	NA	CASSLGLRGPWGGEQYF	TGTGCCAGCAGCTTAGGATTGCGGGGGCCCTGGGGAGGGGAGCAGTATTTT
TRBV20-1	NA	TRBJ1-5	NA	CSARVYSNQPQHF	TGCAGTGCTAGAGTTTATAGCAATCAGCCCCAGCATTTT
TRBV19	few	TRBJ2-1	NA	CASSISRGAPHEQFF	TGTGCCAGTAGTATCAGTCGGGGGGCTCCCCATGAGCAGTTCTTC
TRBV4-2	NA	TRBJ2-4	TRBD1	CASSHDLDRGVGIQYF	TGTGCCAGCAGCCATGATTTGGACAGGGGTGTCGGCATTCAGTACTTC
TRBV6-2/TRBV6-3	NA	TRBJ2-3	NA	CASSRKDTQYF	TGTGCCAGCAGCCGAAAAGATACGCAGTATTTT
TRBV7-9	NA	TRBJ1-1	NA	CASSSPLSGRMNTEAFF	TGTGCCAGCAGCTCCCCTCTTTCGGGACGGATGAACACTGAAGCTTTCTTT
TRBV5-1	NA	TRBJ2-5	NA	CASSPQGAAMETQYF	TGCGCCAGCAGTCCGCAGGGAGCGGCAATGGAGACCCAGTACTTC
TRBV12-3/TRBV12-4	NA	TRBJ2-1	NA	CASSLLLAPYNEQFF	TGTGCCAGCAGTTTACTACTAGCCCCCTACAATGAGCAGTTCTTC
TRBV12-3/TRBV12-4	NA	TRBJ1-5	NA	CASRWTPSNQPQHF	TGTGCCAGCAGGTGGACACCGAGCAATCAGCCCCAGCATTTT
TRBV12-3/TRBV12-4	NA	TRBJ1-5	TRBD1	CASKLQGRRNQPQHF	TGTGCCAGCAAATTACAGGGGAGGCGCAATCAGCCCCAGCATTTT
TRBV11-3	NA	TRBJ2-5	TRBD1	CASSPFLTGRGSETQYF	TGTGCCAGCAGCCCGTTCCTCACTGGCAGGGGGAGTGAGACCCAGTACTTC
TRBV3-1	NA	TRBJ2-1	NA	CASSQDFQAHNEQFF	TGTGCCAGCAGCCAAGATTTCCAAGCGCACAATGAGCAGTTCTTC
TRBV12-3/TRBV12-4	NA	TRBJ1-5	NA	CASSLYSDVAQHF	TGTGCCAGCAGTTTGTACAGTGACGTGGCCCAGCATTTT
TRBV15	NA	TRBJ2-1	NA	CATSLGGPNYNEQFF	TGTGCCACCAGCTTGGGGGGGCCTAACTACAATGAGCAGTTCTTC
TRBV19	NA	TRBJ1-2	TRBD1	CASTGALYGYTF	TGTGCCAGCACAGGGGCGCTGTATGGCTACACCTTC
TRBV2	NA	TRBJ2-3	NA	CASSEGPDTQYF	TGTGCCAGCAGTGAGGGCCCAGATACGCAGTATTTT
TRBV12-3/TRBV12-4	few	TRBJ2-7	NA	CASSSRGASYEQYF	TGTGCCAGCAGCTCCCGGGGGGCAAGTTACGAGCAGTACTTC